Shown below are 20 T cell receptor beta chains from a single sample sequenced in a study of cytomegalovirus exposure and HLA in healthy donors. Primers for the PCR totalled 60 Vbeta and 13 Jbeta. The table came from immunoSEQ multiplex PCR; TCRdb's copy has only in-frame clones and leaves some out. The repertoire includes 140,000 or so clones, 75% to 80% of them detected once, and less than 2% sits in the top ten. The sample consisted of PBMCs. These receptors came from a woman between 25 and 40 years old in good health and CMV-seronegative.

This rearrangement joins TRBV6-1 to TRBJ1-6, with a tentative D call TRBD1 (5 bases). Germline lookup yields CDR1 MNHNS and CDR2 SASEGT. The CDR3 extends over 14 amino acids. The V and J ends lost 2 bases and 7 bases respectively, with 9 bases between them. The DNA of the CDR3 is TGTGCCAGCAGTGAACTTGCAGGGAATTCACCCCTCCACTTT. This translates into CASSELAGNSPLHF.

The CDR3, as DNA: TGTGCCAGCAGCTTAGCCAGCGGGGGGGCCAGCACCGGGGAGCTGTTTTTT. This sequence encodes CASSLASGGASTGELFF. The J gene is TRBJ2-2, the V gene TRBV7-9; 10 bases align to TRBD2. Trimming removed 0 bases from V and 4 bases from J; junction bases left unmatched: 5. This CDR3 has 17 residues. CDR1 is SEHNR, CDR2 FQNEAQ, per germline (reference sequence).

This clone was seen a handful of times. V usage is TRBV25-1 and J usage is TRBJ2-5; the match to TRBD1 covers 7 bases. Germline trimming cut 3 bases from V and 2 bases from J; bases unmatched to any gene: 9. CDR1 and CDR2 from the germline V gene are MGHDK and SYGVNS. The CDR3 contains 16 residues. The CDR3 protein is CASSDMRDSIQETQYF. For the CDR3, the DNA is TGTGCCAGCAGTGACATGAGGGACAGTATTCAAGAGACCCAGTACTTC.

This clone was seen once. This rearrangement joins TRBV18 to TRBJ2-1, with a possible D match to TRBD1 (5 bases). With 3 bases removed from V and 0 bases from J, the gap between germline ends came to 12 bases. Germline V lookup: CDR1 KGHSH, CDR2 LQKENI. The CDR3 contains 16 residues. This CDR3 reads CASSPPGLSSYNEQFF. DNA for the CDR3: TGTGCCAGCTCACCGCCAGGGTTAAGCTCCTACAATGAGCAGTTCTTC. The full variable domain, with the rest looked up from reference TRBV18 and TRBJ2-1, is NAGVMQNPRHLVRRRGQEARLRCSPMKGHSHVYWYRQLPEEGLKFMVYLQKENIIDESGMPKERFSAEFPKEGPSILRIQQVVRGDSAAYFCASSPPGLSSYNEQFFGPGTRLTVL.

The gene calls are TRBV5-1 and TRBJ1-5; D is ambiguous. V shed 4 bases and J shed 4 bases, with 18 bases lying between them. CDR1 and CDR2 from the germline V gene are SGHRS and YFSETQ. The CDR3 length is 16 residues. CDR3 nucleotide sequence: TGCGCCAGCAGCCCCGGAGCAACAAGTGGGAATCAGCCCCAGCATTTT. The encoded protein is CASSPGATSGNQPQHF.

This chain connects TRBV30 to TRBJ1-2, with 11 bases lining up with TRBD1. With 4 bases clipped from V and 8 bases from J, the junction kept 6 bases outside the gene matches. The germline V gene has CDR1 GTSNPN and CDR2 SVGIG (reference sequence). The CDR3 runs to 13 residues. The CDR3 sequence is CAWTGQGAGGYTF. DNA for the CDR3: TGTGCCTGGACTGGACAGGGGGCGGGAGGCTACACCTTC. Together with reference TRBV30 and TRBJ1-2, the CDR3 gives the full variable domain: SQTIHQWPATLVQPVGSPLSLECTVEGTSNPNLYWYRQAAGRGLQLLFYSVGIGQISSEVPQNLSASRPQDRQFILSSKKLLLSDSGFYLCAWTGQGAGGYTFGSGTRLTVV.

V gene TRBV6-5 combines with J gene TRBJ2-7; 7 nucleotides align to TRBD2. The CDR3 is 14 amino acids. CDR1 is MNHEY, CDR2 SVGAGI, per germline. The trim removed 4 bases at V and 2 bases at J, leaving 5 bases unmatched. CDR3 sequence reads: CASSLSSGPYEQYF. For the CDR3, the DNA is TGTGCCAGCAGTTTAAGTAGCGGGCCCTACGAGCAGTACTTC.

This clone was observed once. The chain carries TRBV7-2 and TRBJ2-1, with D perhaps TRBD2 (7 bases). CDR1 is SGHTA and CDR2 is FQGNSA in the germline V gene. The CDR3 is 15 amino acids. Trimming removed 5 bases at V and 0 bases at J, with 11 bases between. CDR3 residues: CASSPRGASYNEQFF. CDR3 sequence (DNA): TGTGCCAGCAGCCCTCGGGGGGCCTCCTACAATGAGCAGTTCTTC.

This clone came up once. The V gene is TRBV5-1, the J gene TRBJ2-3; 8 bases agree with TRBD1. The CDR3 is 15 residues long. The germline V gene has CDR1 SGHRS and CDR2 YFSETQ. The V segment lost 0 bases and the J segment 5 bases; nucleotides outside the gene matches: 5. In DNA form, the CDR3 reads TGCGCCAGCAGCTTGGAGGACAGGGAGTTAGATACGCAGTATTTT. Residues: CASSLEDRELDTQYF.

The chain joins TRBV25-1 to TRBJ2-1; 10 positions agree with TRBD2. CDR1 MGHDK and CDR2 SYGVNS come from the germline V gene. This CDR3 spans 15 amino acids. The J segment lost 8 bases and the V segment lost 3 bases, leaving 7 bases of the junction unmatched. In DNA, the CDR3 is TGTGCCAGCAGTGATTCCCTAGCGGGGGATGATGAGCAGTTCTTC. Protein sequence: CASSDSLAGDDEQFF. Full variable domain (outside the CDR3, taken from reference TRBV25-1 and TRBJ2-1): EADIYQTPRYLVIGTGKKITLECSQTMGHDKMYWYQQDPGMELHLIHYSYGVNSTEKGDLSSESTVSRIRTEHFPLTLESARPSHTSQYLCASSDSLAGDDEQFFGPGTRLTVL.

The chain joins TRBV6-5 to TRBJ2-5; maybe TRBD2 (6 bases). Trimming left V 6 bases short and J 1 base short, with 12 bases between. Germline assignment: CDR1 MNHEY and CDR2 SVGAGI. The CDR3 consists of 14 residues. CDR3 in amino acids: CASSSTGGQETQYF. The CDR3 region has the DNA TGTGCCAGCAGCTCCACCGGGGGCCAAGAGACCCAGTACTTC.

On this clone itself: One end of the junction does not line up with germline, which may come from a read error. The rearrangement uses TRBV5-1 and TRBJ1-2, with 7 bases fitting TRBD1. The CDR3 spans 14 residues. The germline V gene has CDR1 SGHRS and CDR2 YFSETQ. The CDR3: CASSSIGGANGYTF. The CDR3 bases are TGTGCCAGCAGCTCAATAGGGGGCGCGAATGGCTACACCTTC.

This chain joins TRBV5-6 and TRBJ1-1; 8 bases agree with TRBD1. The CDR3 extends over 15 amino acids. The V gene end was trimmed by 3 bases and the J gene end by 3 bases; junction bases not matched to a gene: 7. Germline V gene sequence: CDR1 SGHDT, CDR2 YYEEEE. DNA for the CDR3: TGTGCCAGCAGCTCACCCCCGACAGGGGACACTGAAGCTTTCTTT. Encoded protein: CASSSPPTGDTEAFF.

The chain joins TRBV5-1 to TRBJ1-1; 8 bases match TRBD1. From germline, CDR1 is SGHRS and CDR2 YFSETQ. With 4 bases clipped from V and 3 bases from J, the junction kept 5 bases outside the gene matches. This CDR3 spans 14 amino acids. DNA of the CDR3: TGCGCCAGCAGCCGCCAGACAGGGGACACTGAAGCTTTCTTT. Translated: CASSRQTGDTEAFF.

The genes are TRBV6-1 and TRBJ1-1; TRBD1 might be the D (6 bases). In germline, CDR1 is MNHNS, CDR2 SASEGT. This CDR3 is 14 amino acids long. The V end lost 4 bases, the J end lost 3 bases, and 12 bases lay between the germline ends. Here the CDR3 DNA reads TGTGCCAGCAGTGTAACAGGGAGGGACACTGAAGCTTTCTTT. It codes for CASSVTGRDTEAFF.

The V gene is TRBV6-5, the J gene TRBJ1-2; the D gene is possibly TRBD1 (6 bases). The CDR3 covers 11 residues. The V gene's germline CDR1 is MNHEY and CDR2 SVGAGI. V was clipped by 7 bases and J by 4 bases, with 7 bases between them. CDR3 bases: TGTGCCAGCAAGGACAGCTATGGCTACACCTTC. Translating gives CASKDSYGYTF.

The V and J genes are TRBV5-1 and TRBJ1-3, with TRBD1 matching 8 bases. Trimming at V came to 4 bases and at J to 2 bases, leaving 14 bases not matched to a gene. In germline, CDR1 is SGHRS, CDR2 YFSETQ. The CDR3 has 18 amino acids. The CDR3 bases are TGCGCCAGCAGCCCTACCCCAGCATCAGGGGGCACTGGAAACACCATATATTTT. It is translated as CASSPTPASGGTGNTIYF.

This clone was counted a single time. The gene calls are TRBV6-5 and TRBJ1-4; 8 bases align to TRBD1. The length of the CDR3 is 15 residues. Trimming removed 2 bases from V and 4 bases from J; junction bases left unmatched: 3. Germline CDR1 MNHEY, CDR2 SVGAGI. CDR3 coding DNA: TGTGCCAGCAGTTACCGCAGGGGGCTTAATGAAAAACTGTTTTTT. Residues: CASSYRRGLNEKLFF.

In this sample, this clone turned up once. V and J are TRBV7-6 and TRBJ1-1, with 9 positions matching TRBD1. CDR1 SGHVS and CDR2 FNYEAQ come from the germline V gene. The J segment lost 3 bases and the V segment lost 4 bases, leaving 6 bases of the junction unmatched. The CDR3 covers 15 residues. DNA for the CDR3: TGTGCCAGCAGCTCCCTACAGGGGGCGGACACTGAAGCTTTCTTT. Translation gives CASSSLQGADTEAFF.

The J gene is TRBJ1-2, the V gene TRBV5-6; D might be TRBD1 (6 bases). Per the germline V gene, CDR1 is SGHDT and CDR2 is YYEEEE. This CDR3 has 13 residues. V gave up 0 bases and J gave up 7 bases, with 10 bases separating them. The CDR3 nucleotides are TGTGCCAGCAGCTTGGTAGGGGGTAGTGGCTACACCTTC. Its protein is CASSLVGGSGYTF.